The 16 T cell receptor beta chains below were found in one sample sequenced in a study of cytomegalovirus exposure and HLA in healthy donors. Primers: 60 Vbeta forward and 13 Jbeta reverse. TCRdb's copy holds only in-frame clones and misses some; the assay was immunoSEQ multiplex PCR. Among 110,000 or so clones listed, approximately 71% were seen once. Sequencing was done on a sample of PBMCs. These TCRs come from a woman in her seventies in good health and CMV-seropositive.

The rearrangement links TRBV25-1 to TRBJ2-1; maybe TRBD2 (7 bases). V was shortened by 6 bases and J by 3 bases, with 24 bases between the two germline ends. Germline V gene sequence: CDR1 MGHDK, CDR2 SYGVNS. This CDR3 has 18 amino acids. The CDR3 DNA reads TGTGCCAGCAGCTCCCAGGGAGGGGGGGCAATCTACTACAATGAGCAGTTCTTC. Translating it yields CASSSQGGGAIYYNEQFF.

This clone was seen only a few times. J is TRBJ1-3 and V is TRBV7-2; no definite D call. The CDR3 covers 15 residues. V lost 7 bases and J lost 0, with 13 bases in between. The germline V gene encodes CDR1 SGHTA and CDR2 FQGNSA. Written as DNA, the CDR3 is TGTGCCAGCATCACTAGAGGGTGCTCTGGAAACACCATATATTTT. Encoded protein: CASITRGCSGNTIYF.

The chain links TRBV14 to TRBJ1-6, with TRBD1 matching 7 bases. The CDR3 spans 14 residues. Trimming took 5 bases from V and 14 from J; bases not matched to a gene: 12. Germline V CDR1 and CDR2: SGHDN, FVKESK. The CDR3 DNA sequence: TGTGCCAGCAGCTGGGACAGAACCGTAGGGTCCCTCCACTTT. Translated, it gives CASSWDRTVGSLHF. Combining the CDR3 with reference TRBV14 and TRBJ1-6 gives the whole variable domain EAGVTQFPSHSVIEKGQTVTLRCDPISGHDNLYWYRRVMGKEIKFLLHFVKESKQDESGMPNNRFLAERTGGTYSTLKVQPAELEDSGVYFCASSWDRTVGSLHFGNGTRLTVT.

The chain joins TRBV19 to TRBJ2-6; D gene ambiguous. Germline V gene sequence: CDR1 LNHDA, CDR2 SQIVND (reference sequence). The CDR3 is 17 amino acids. The V and J ends lost 7 bases and 0 bases respectively, with 16 bases between them. The CDR3 loop reads CASTPAGPHSGANVLTF. CDR3 coding DNA: TGTGCCAGTACCCCGGCAGGTCCCCACTCTGGGGCCAACGTCCTGACTTTC. Together with reference TRBV19 and TRBJ2-6, the CDR3 gives the full variable domain: DGGITQSPKYLFRKEGQNVTLSCEQNLNHDAMYWYRQDPGQGLRLIYYSQIVNDFQKGDIAEGYSVSREKKESFPLTVTSAQKNPTAFYLCASTPAGPHSGANVLTFGAGSRLTVL.

The chain recombines TRBV6-5 with TRBJ2-7; TRBD1 agrees at 9 bases. The CDR3 is 15 amino acids. Per the germline V gene, CDR1 is MNHEY and CDR2 is SVGAGI. Trimming cost V 0 bases and J 5 bases; bases outside gene matches: 5. CDR3 amino acids: CASSYSGQGIDEQYF. CDR3 nucleotide sequence: TGTGCCAGCAGTTACTCCGGACAGGGGATCGACGAGCAGTACTTC.

This clone was found once. This rearrangement joins TRBV5-1 to TRBJ1-5, with D possibly matching TRBD1 (6 bases). The CDR3 is 14 residues long. The V end lost 4 bases, the J end lost 6 bases, and 14 bases lay between the germline ends. CDR1 and CDR2 (germline): SGHRS, YFSETQ. The CDR3 reads CASSRTGTGQPQHF. The DNA of the CDR3 is TGCGCCAGCAGCCGAACAGGGACGGGTCAGCCCCAGCATTTT.

This clone was recorded a few times. Germline is not matched at one junction end, which may reflect a read error. This chain joins TRBV10-1 and TRBJ1-4; possible D gene TRBD1, 5 bases. This CDR3 has 13 residues. Germline lookup yields CDR1 WNHNN and CDR2 SYGVQD (reference sequence). The CDR3 protein is CASSDGTKEKLFF. DNA for the CDR3: TGCGCCAGCAGTGATGGGACTAAAGAAAAACTGTTTTTT.

A few counts support this clone. This chain uses TRBV19 with TRBJ2-3, with D possibly being TRBD2 (5 bases). The germline V gene encodes CDR1 LNHDA and CDR2 SQIVND (reference sequence). Trimming took 5 bases from V and 0 from J, leaving 12 bases between them. The CDR3 totals 15 residues. The CDR3 spells CASSFGLLSTDTQYF. The CDR3 DNA follows: TGTGCCAGTAGTTTCGGACTCCTTAGCACAGATACGCAGTATTTT.

The rearrangement uses TRBV6-5 and TRBJ1-6, with no clear D. Looked up from germline, CDR1 is MNHEY and CDR2 is SVGAGI. The V end was cut by 0 bases, the J end by 2 bases, with 5 bases between. This CDR3 has 15 residues. The CDR3 DNA is TGTGCCAGCAGTTACTCTTTTACCTATAATTCACCCCTCCACTTT. This sequence encodes CASSYSFTYNSPLHF.

The rearrangement joins TRBV7-8 to TRBJ1-2, with D possibly TRBD1 on 6 matching bases. CDR1 and CDR2 (germline): SGHVS, FQNEAQ. The V end was cut by 4 bases, the J end by 3 bases, with 6 bases between. This CDR3 comprises 12 residues. CDR3 sequence (DNA): TGTGCCAGCAGCTGGACAGACTATGGCTACACCTTC. Its translation is CASSWTDYGYTF.

This clone was recorded a few times. This chain joins TRBV5-6 and TRBJ1-1; no definite D call. V was cut by 7 bases and J by 5 bases, with 9 bases left in between. The CDR3 is 11 amino acids. Germline V gene sequence: CDR1 SGHDT, CDR2 YYEEEE. The CDR3 DNA follows: TGTGCCAGCGGTGGGAGTACTGAAGCTTTCTTT. Amino acid sequence: CASGGSTEAFF.

This clone appeared once. The chain carries TRBV2 and TRBJ2-4, with D tentatively TRBD1 (5 bases). CDR1 and CDR2 from the germline V gene are SNHLY and FYNNEI. The germline V and J ends were trimmed by 4 bases and 3 bases, with 10 bases remaining between them. The length of the CDR3 is 14 residues. CDR3 region: CASSAPTVKNIQYF. CDR3 nucleotides: TGTGCCAGCAGTGCCCCGACAGTCAAAAACATTCAGTACTTC. The full variable domain, completed using reference TRBV2 and TRBJ2-4, is EPEVTQTPSHQVTQMGQEVILRCVPISNHLYFYWYRQILGQKVEFLVSFYNNEISEKSEIFDDQFSVERPDGSNFTLKIRSTKLEDSAMYFCASSAPTVKNIQYFGAGTRLSVL.

The V call is TRBV1, the J call TRBJ2-7; TRBD1, the D gene given by the table, was not confirmed from the DNA. TRBV1 is described as a pseudogene. This CDR3 contains 14 residues. CDR3 nucleotides: TGCACCAGCAGCCAAGATAATTGCAGGCCGGAGCAGTACTTC. Amino acids: CTSSQDNCRPEQYF.

The rearrangement links TRBV6-5 to TRBJ1-2, with D uncertain. The V gene's germline CDR1 is MNHEY and CDR2 SVGAGI. The CDR3 is 12 residues long. The V end lost 6 bases, the J end lost 3 bases, and 8 bases lay between the germline ends. The CDR3 loop is CASRTGYYGYTF. CDR3 nucleotide sequence: TGTGCCAGCAGAACCGGGTACTATGGCTACACCTTC.

This clone showed up just once. This rearrangement joins TRBV11-1 to TRBJ1-2; D is uncertain. Per germline, CDR1 SGHAT and CDR2 FQDESV (reference sequence). There are 13 residues in the CDR3. V gave up 1 base and J gave up 8 bases, with 11 bases separating them. The CDR3 spells CASSLVSSGGYTF. The CDR3 DNA is TGTGCCAGCAGCTTAGTTTCTTCAGGAGGCTACACCTTC.

The chain uses TRBV13 and TRBJ2-5; unclear D gene. CDR1 PRHDT and CDR2 FYEKMQ come from the germline V gene (reference sequence). This CDR3 has 12 amino acids. V was cut by 5 bases and J by 5 bases, with 9 bases left in between. This CDR3 reads CASSPSRETQYF. In DNA form, the CDR3 reads TGTGCCAGCAGCCCCTCTCGGGAGACCCAGTACTTC. The complete variable domain, with remaining parts taken from reference TRBV13 and TRBJ2-5, reads AAGVIQSPRHLIKEKRETATLKCYPIPRHDTVYWYQQGPGQDPQFLISFYEKMQSDKGSIPDRFSAQQFSDYHSELNMSSLELGDSALYFCASSPSRETQYFGPGTRLLVL.